The 27 T cell receptor beta chains presented below share a single source sample, sequenced in a study of blood T cells in healthy people across ages. The use of a sample-barcoded 5' primer and a J-beta primer mix characterized a second PCR of roughly 7 to 12 cycles. From the 5' RACE reads, TCRdb called clonotypes with MiXCR, one entry per CDR3 protein. Among about 800,000 distinct CDR3 sequences, 20% to 25% were seen once, and the ten largest hold around 3.6%. This same sample was also part of a study on T cells of mothers and their children.

Sample: blood. These receptors were obtained from a boy younger than 18 in good health.

This clonotype appeared a few times. The chain links TRBV29-1 to TRBJ2-5; the D gene is possibly TRBD1 (6 bases). The CDR3 spans 13 residues. Germline loops: CDR1 SQVTM, CDR2 ANQGSEA. Trimming shortened V by 0 bases and J by 4 bases, and 9 bases separated the two germline ends. Here the CDR3 reads CSVEDTGRETQYF. In nucleotides, the CDR3 is TGCAGCGTTGAAGACACAGGGAGAGAGACCCAGTACTTC.

This chain connects TRBV14 to TRBJ2-3; 7 positions match TRBD2. Germline CDR1 reads SGHDN; CDR2 reads FVKESK. CDR3 length: 17 amino acids. J lost 0 bases, V lost 0 bases, and 6 bases had no gene match. CDR3 sequence (DNA): TGTGCCAGCAGCCAAGACTGGGAGGGAGAGAGCACAGATACGCAGTATTTT. It codes for CASSQDWEGESTDTQYF.

The chain joins TRBV4-3 to TRBJ1-2; 7 bases map to TRBD1. The CDR3 spans 17 residues. The germline V gene encodes CDR1 LGHNA and CDR2 YSLEER. V gave up 0 bases and J gave up 6 bases; unmatched junction bases: 13. The CDR3, as DNA: TGCGCCAGCAGCCAAGAGACCGGGACAGCAGTTATCGATGGCTACACCTTC. Amino acids: CASSQETGTAVIDGYTF.

This clonotype was counted between two and nine times. The chain combines TRBV28 with TRBJ1-1; D possibly corresponds to TRBD1 (6 bases). The V end lost 3 bases, the J end lost 4 bases, and 12 bases lay between the germline ends. Germline V lookup: CDR1 MDHEN, CDR2 SYDVKM. This CDR3 contains 14 residues. CDR3 amino acids: CASSLPGRGTEAFF. CDR3 coding DNA: TGTGCCAGCAGTTTGCCAGGCAGGGGCACTGAAGCTTTCTTT.

In this sample, this clonotype turned up a few times. The genes are TRBV20-1 and TRBJ2-1, with 13 nucleotides matching TRBD2. J gave up 3 bases and V 1 base, and 9 bases lay outside the gene matches. CDR1 and CDR2 (germline): DFQATT, SNEGSKA (reference sequence). The CDR3 is 18 residues long. The CDR3 sequence is CSARVLGTSGMFYNEQFF. The CDR3 nucleotides read TGCAGTGCTAGAGTGTTGGGGACTAGCGGGATGTTCTACAATGAGCAGTTCTTC.

Regarding this clonotype: The junction and the germline gene differ at one end; a read error may be behind it. CDR3 DNA: TGTGGCAGCCGACCCAGGAGCTCCTACGAGCAGTACTTC. This gives the protein CGSRPRSSYEQYF. The rearrangement links TRBV6-2 or TRBV6-3 to TRBJ2-7; D remains ambiguous. The CDR3 has 13 amino acids. The V gene's germline CDR1 is MNHEY and CDR2 SVGEGT.

The chain recombines TRBV20-1 with TRBJ2-3, with D possibly matching TRBD1 (6 bases). Trimming shortened V by 2 bases and J by 6 bases, and 12 bases separated the two germline ends. This CDR3 comprises 13 residues. The germline V gene has CDR1 DFQATT and CDR2 SNEGSKA (reference sequence). Here the CDR3 reads CSARWAQGDTQYF. The DNA of the CDR3 is TGCAGTGCTAGATGGGCTCAGGGGGATACGCAGTATTTT.

Here the CDR3 reads CASSETVSYEQYF. CDR3 nucleotide sequence: TGTGCCAGCAGTGAGACAGTCTCCTACGAGCAGTACTTC. The J gene is TRBJ2-1, the V gene TRBV2, with D possibly TRBD1 on 5 matching bases. The tail of the sequence fits TRBJ2-7 better, so the J call may be wrong. The CDR3 has 13 amino acids. In germline, CDR1 is SNHLY, CDR2 FYNNEI.

This clonotype was counted a few times. This chain connects TRBV10-3 to TRBJ2-1, with TRBD2 matching 10 bases. Looked up from germline, CDR1 is ENHRY and CDR2 is SYGVKD. CDR3 size: 18 residues. J was trimmed by 5 bases and V by 2 bases; bases with no gene match: 12. The CDR3 loop is CAISEPKRGGQLDNEQFF. For the CDR3, the DNA is TGTGCCATCAGTGAGCCTAAGCGGGGGGGCCAGTTGGACAATGAGCAGTTCTTC.

V is TRBV5-1 and J is TRBJ1-5; tentative D call: TRBD1 (6 bases). The ends were cut back, 5 bases at V and 4 bases at J, with 10 bases in the middle. CDR1 is SGHRS, CDR2 YFSETQ, per germline. The CDR3 is 13 amino acids. CDR3 region: CASRQGQNQPQHF. CDR3 bases: TGCGCCAGCAGACAGGGTCAGAATCAGCCCCAGCATTTT. Filled out from reference TRBV5-1 and TRBJ1-5, the complete variable domain reads KAGVTQTPRYLIKTRGQQVTLSCSPISGHRSVSWYQQTPGQGLQFLFEYFSETQRNKGNFPGRFSGRQFSNSRSEMNVSTLELGDSALYLCASRQGQNQPQHFGDGTRLSIL.

This clonotype was seen a few times. The chain uses TRBV24-1 and TRBJ2-1, with TRBD2 identical over 14 bases. The trim removed 3 bases at V and 10 bases at J, leaving 4 bases unmatched. Germline CDR1 reads KGHDR; CDR2 reads SFDVKD. The CDR3 consists of 15 residues. This chain's CDR3 is CATSDRTSGGTEQFF. CDR3 DNA sequence: TGTGCCACCAGTGATCGGACTAGCGGGGGGACCGAGCAGTTCTTC.

This clonotype was counted only a few times. The genes are TRBV12-3 or TRBV12-4 and TRBJ1-1, with 9 bases that match TRBD1. This CDR3 is built from 17 residues. V trimming: 4 bases; J trimming: 1 base; junction bases outside the gene matches: 10. In nucleotides, the CDR3 is TGTGCCAGCAGTTCCTGGACAGGGGAAGGATCGAACACTGAAGCTTTCTTT. Translating gives CASSSWTGEGSNTEAFF.

The genes are TRBV20-1 and TRBJ1-2; the match to TRBD1 covers 10 bases. The V and J ends lost 6 bases and 4 bases, in that order; junction bases with no gene match: 11. The germline V gene has CDR1 DFQATT and CDR2 SNEGSKA (reference sequence). The CDR3 has 15 residues. The CDR3 nucleotides are TGCAGTGCGGTGACAGGGGGCGCCAAGGGCTATGGCTACACCTTC. Its translation: CSAVTGGAKGYGYTF.

The chain joins TRBV6-5 to TRBJ1-4; tentative D call: TRBD1 (5 bases). In germline, CDR1 is MNHEY, CDR2 SVGAGI. V was shortened by 5 bases and J by 0 bases, with 7 bases between the two germline ends. CDR3 length: 14 residues. CDR3 in DNA: TGTGCCAGCAGTGACAGCCCAACTAATGAAAAACTGTTTTTT. This sequence encodes CASSDSPTNEKLFF.

The chain recombines TRBV18 with TRBJ2-3; 8 positions agree with TRBD1. This CDR3 is 15 amino acids long. With 3 bases clipped from V and 2 bases from J, the junction kept 4 bases outside the gene matches. CDR1 KGHSH and CDR2 LQKENI come from the germline V gene. This CDR3 is CASSPKTGATDTQYF. The DNA of the CDR3 is TGTGCCAGCTCACCTAAGACAGGGGCCACAGATACGCAGTATTTT.

The chain combines TRBV4-3 with TRBJ1-4; D remains unclear. The CDR3 spans 17 residues. V was trimmed by 0 bases and J by 0 bases, leaving 11 bases between them. Per germline, CDR1 LGHNA and CDR2 YSLEER. The CDR3 region is CASSQEYTGATNEKLFF. CDR3 DNA: TGCGCCAGCAGCCAAGAGTACACGGGAGCAACTAATGAAAAACTGTTTTTT.

The rearrangement joins TRBV4-1 to TRBJ1-1, with unresolved D. Trimming took 3 bases from V and 0 from J, leaving 11 bases between them. This CDR3 has 15 residues. The germline CDR1 and CDR2 sequences are MGHRA and YSYEKL. The CDR3 nucleotides are TGCGCCAGCAGCCACCCGACGGTGATGAACACTGAAGCTTTCTTT. Translation gives CASSHPTVMNTEAFF.

The rearrangement links TRBV7-2 to TRBJ2-1; possibly TRBD1 or TRBD2 for D (5 bases each). Trimming took 4 bases from V and 6 from J, leaving 16 bases between them. Germline lookup yields CDR1 SGHTA and CDR2 FQGNSA. The CDR3 covers 15 residues. In nucleotides, the CDR3 is TGTGCCAGCAGCTCTGGGAGACAGCGCCTCAATGAGCAGTTCTTC. Encoded protein: CASSSGRQRLNEQFF. The full variable domain, rest sourced from reference TRBV7-2 and TRBJ2-1, is GAGVSQSPSNKVTEKGKDVELRCDPISGHTALYWYRQSLGQGLEFLIYFQGNSAPDKSGLPSDRFSAERTGGSVSTLTIQRTQQEDSAVYLCASSSGRQRLNEQFFGPGTRLTVL.

This clonotype was seen more than once but under ten times. This chain uses TRBV28 with TRBJ1-5; D is uncertain. The CDR3 is 15 residues long. V lost 6 bases and J 0 bases, leaving 12 bases between the germline ends. Germline assignment: CDR1 MDHEN and CDR2 SYDVKM. Here the CDR3 DNA reads TGTGCCAGCAGCTCCACCCCCCATAGCAATCAGCCCCAGCATTTT. Protein sequence: CASSSTPHSNQPQHF.

The V call is TRBV9, the J call TRBJ1-2, with D uncertain. Between the trimmed V and J ends, which lost 7 bases and 9 bases, there was a span of 19 bases. Germline V lookup: CDR1 SGDLS, CDR2 YYNGEE. The length of the CDR3 is 13 residues. CDR3 in DNA: TGTGCCAGCGCCGGACCCTTCTCTCGAAGCTACACCTTC. Translation: CASAGPFSRSYTF.

This clonotype was observed a handful of times. CDR3: CASSSHREAQETQYF. In DNA, the CDR3 is TGTGCCAGCAGCTCACATCGGGAGGCTCAAGAGACCCAGTACTTC. This chain joins TRBV13 and TRBJ2-5; 7 nucleotides agree with TRBD2. CDR1 is PRHDT, CDR2 FYEKMQ, per germline (reference sequence). The CDR3 totals 15 residues. V lost 4 bases to trimming and J lost 2 bases; unmatched junction nucleotides: 7.

The J gene is TRBJ2-5, the V gene TRBV4-2; TRBD2 agrees at 10 bases. The CDR3 runs to 17 residues. CDR1 and CDR2 (germline): LGHNA, YNFKEQ. V dropped 4 bases and J dropped 0; count of bases not matched to a gene: 8. CDR3 region: CASSRQPLAGDQETQYF. The DNA of the CDR3 is TGTGCCAGCAGCCGCCAGCCTCTAGCGGGGGACCAAGAGACCCAGTACTTC.

The chain recombines TRBV5-6 with TRBJ2-3; 9 positions agree with TRBD2. This CDR3 contains 18 residues. Germline CDR1 reads SGHDT; CDR2 reads YYEEEE. Unmatched junction bases numbered 17, after V lost 5 bases and J lost 4 bases. CDR3 in DNA: TGTGCCAGCAGGTTATCTATAGGTAGCGGGAGTTATGCAGATACGCAGTATTTT. This gives the protein CASRLSIGSGSYADTQYF.

This clonotype has a count of ten or more. This rearrangement joins TRBV2 to TRBJ1-2; D gene uncertain. The germline V gene has CDR1 SNHLY and CDR2 FYNNEI. CDR3 length: 11 residues. V was trimmed by 3 bases and J by 10 bases, leaving 9 bases between them. CDR3 in amino acids: CASSERSPYTF. In nucleotides, the CDR3 is TGTGCCAGCAGTGAGCGCTCCCCCTACACCTTC.

This clonotype came up a few times. The chain carries TRBV20-1 and TRBJ2-5, with 8 positions matching TRBD2. V shed 0 bases, J shed 4 bases, and the junction held 7 bases outside the gene matches. The CDR3 contains 15 residues. Per germline, CDR1 DFQATT and CDR2 SNEGSKA (reference sequence). The CDR3 DNA reads as TGCAGTGCTAGAGAACCGGGACTAGGGGTAGAGACCCAGTACTTC. Its protein product is CSAREPGLGVETQYF.

This clonotype came up a few times. V gene TRBV5-5 combines with J gene TRBJ2-5; the D is unclear. Matching the DNA end better, TRBJ2-7 makes the J call doubtful. CDR3 length: 11 residues. Germline V gene sequence: CDR1 SGHKS, CDR2 YYEKEE (reference sequence). CDR3 sequence (DNA): TGTGCCAGCACCTCCACCTACGAGCAGTACTTC. This sequence encodes CASTSTYEQYF.

The V gene is TRBV6-5, the J gene TRBJ1-2; 7 bases are a match to TRBD1. CDR3 length: 15 amino acids. Per germline, CDR1 MNHEY and CDR2 SVGAGI. J gave up 2 bases and V 2 bases, and 5 bases lay outside the gene matches. The DNA of the CDR3 is TGTGCCAGCAGTTACCTATCAGGGGGAAACTATGGCTACACCTTC. It codes for CASSYLSGGNYGYTF.